This T cell receptor beta chain was sequenced during a study of T cell changes during pregnancy in multiple sclerosis. V lost 2 bases and J 4 bases, leaving 12 bases between the germline ends. The germline gives CDR1 GTSNPN, CDR2 SVGIG (reference sequence). The length of the CDR3 is 13 residues. Measured with immunoSEQ multiplex PCR; TCRdb has only the in-frame clones, and not every one. The sample records about 70,000 clones, 94% being singletons. The chain recombines TRBV30 with TRBJ2-7; D possibly corresponds to TRBD1 (6 bases). The TCR comes from a female donor with multiple sclerosis, enrolled in a pregnancy study. The specimen comprised peripheral blood, sampled in the third trimester of pregnancy. The CDR3 is CAWSPDRSYEQYF. CDR3 DNA sequence: TGTGCCTGGAGTCCTGACAGGTCTTACGAGCAGTACTTC.